The source of this T cell receptor beta chain is a study of blood T cell repertoires in COVID-19. Ages ranged from about 18 to 89 years, with residence in fewer than 25 US areas. The study assigned cohorts using participant-reported clinical history. Germline lookup yields CDR1 KGHSH and CDR2 LQKENI. After removal of 3 bases from V and 10 bases from J, the junction contained 4 bases not matched to a gene. CDR3 size: 12 residues. As handled by the study authors: Scientists estimated how many nucleated cells there were by amplifying reference gene primers. TCRdb's table, derived via immunoSEQ multiplex PCR, lists solely in-frame clones and lacks some. V and J calls and clone size follow that table, whereas D and trimming were derived from the DNA. The table records a few hundred thousand clones, 70% to 90% of them present only once.

The TCR comes from a woman in her twenties or thirties who had recovered from COVID-19. The rearrangement uses TRBV18 and TRBJ1-1; 8 bases fit TRBD1. Material for sequencing was PBMCs or T cells enriched from blood (not recorded which). The CDR3 coding sequence is TGTGCCAGCTCACCCGTGACAGGGGTAGCTTTCTTT. As protein: CASSPVTGVAFF.